One sample yielded the 18 T cell receptor beta chains listed below, sequenced in a study of cytomegalovirus exposure and HLA in healthy donors. The PCR was carried out with 60 Vbeta primers and 13 Jbeta primers. The data were produced by immunoSEQ multiplex PCR, yet TCRdb's version contains in-frame clones alone and is incomplete. The sample shows some 100,000 clones, 70% to 80% of them seen only once. Sequences were obtained from PBMCs. These receptors all come from a woman in her thirties or forties in good health and CMV-seropositive.

The rearrangement joins TRBV7-9 to TRBJ2-3; 9 bases line up with TRBD2. The CDR3 totals 16 residues. The V segment lost 2 bases and the J segment 3 bases; nucleotides outside the gene matches: 6. Germline-derived CDR1 and CDR2 are SEHNR and FQNEAQ (reference sequence). In DNA form, the CDR3 reads TGTGCCAGCAGCTTACAGCGGGGGGCCTGGACAGATACGCAGTATTTT. It encodes CASSLQRGAWTDTQYF.

The rearrangement joins TRBV29-1 to TRBJ1-2; D is possibly TRBD1 (6 bases). With 7 bases removed from V and 14 bases from J, the gap between germline ends came to 20 bases. This CDR3 contains 11 residues. In germline, CDR1 is SQVTM, CDR2 ANQGSEA. The CDR3 sequence: CSASFGTLRTF. The DNA for the CDR3 is TGCAGCGCCTCCTTCGGGACATTAAGGACCTTC.

V gene TRBV6-1 combines with J gene TRBJ1-2, with D possibly TRBD1 on 6 matching bases. Trimming removed 6 bases from V and 3 bases from J, with 11 bases in between. The CDR3 consists of 13 residues. Germline V gene data show CDR1 as MNHNS and CDR2 as SASEGT. Here the CDR3 reads CASSYRVDYGYTF. CDR3 sequence (DNA): TGTGCCAGCAGCTACAGGGTAGACTATGGCTACACCTTC.

This sequence joins TRBV19 and TRBJ1-1; no reliable D call. This CDR3 is built from 12 residues. Between the trimmed V and J ends, which lost 8 bases and 0 bases, there was a span of 7 bases. Germline assignment: CDR1 LNHDA and CDR2 SQIVND (reference sequence). The CDR3 DNA reads TGTGCCAGTTCTAGGCTGAACACTGAAGCTTTCTTT. Its translation is CASSRLNTEAFF.

This clone was recorded once. The V and J genes are TRBV2 and TRBJ1-3, with TRBD1 as a possible D gene (6 bases). The CDR3 is 13 residues long. Trimming removed 4 bases at V and 2 bases at J, with 6 bases between. CDR1 and CDR2 from the germline V gene are SNHLY and FYNNEI. CDR3 sequence reads: CASSGTAGNTIYF. The DNA for the CDR3 is TGTGCCAGCAGTGGGACAGCTGGAAACACCATATATTTT.

This rearrangement joins TRBV27 to TRBJ1-1, with D unresolved. In germline, CDR1 is MNHEY, CDR2 SMNVEV (reference sequence). The CDR3 loop spans 13 amino acids. Trimming took off 4 bases at V and 1 base at J, with 7 bases between the two ends. CDR3 bases: TGTGCCAGCAGTTCCCACACGAACACTGAAGCTTTCTTT. Protein: CASSSHTNTEAFF.

This sequence joins TRBV29-1 and TRBJ1-2; 8 bases agree with TRBD1. The CDR3 contains 14 residues. The germline V gene has CDR1 SQVTM and CDR2 ANQGSEA. The J segment lost 6 bases and the V segment lost 2 bases, leaving 8 bases of the junction unmatched. This CDR3 reads CSVETIRGRNGYTF. CDR3 DNA sequence: TGCAGCGTTGAAACGATCAGGGGGCGAAATGGCTACACCTTC.

This chain uses TRBV2 with TRBJ2-2, with D tentatively TRBD1 (6 bases). Trimming took 7 bases from V and 3 from J, leaving 9 bases between them. The germline V gene encodes CDR1 SNHLY and CDR2 FYNNEI. The CDR3 is 13 residues long. CDR3 residues: CASTGQHTGELFF. The CDR3 nucleotides are TGTGCCAGCACCGGACAGCACACCGGGGAGCTGTTTTTT.

The chain links TRBV9 to TRBJ2-5; 10 bases line up with TRBD1. Germline V gene lookup returns CDR1 SGDLS and CDR2 YYNGEE. The CDR3 is made up of 16 amino acids. The junction had 4 bases not matched to a gene; V was cut back by 0 bases and J by 2 bases. CDR3 sequence: CASSVALGQGQETQYF. DNA for the CDR3: TGTGCCAGCAGCGTAGCTTTGGGACAGGGGCAAGAGACCCAGTACTTC.

This sequence joins TRBV5-1 and TRBJ2-3; 10 bases agree with TRBD2. Looked up from germline, CDR1 is SGHRS and CDR2 is YFSETQ. The V and J ends lost 1 base and 5 bases, in that order; junction bases with no gene match: 4. The CDR3 covers 15 residues. Here the CDR3 DNA reads TGCGCCAGCAGCTTGAGAGCGGGGGGGCAAGATACGCAGTATTTT. Translation: CASSLRAGGQDTQYF.

The rearrangement links TRBV7-2 to TRBJ1-2; 9 bases are a match to TRBD1. CDR3 length: 15 residues. J lost 3 bases, V lost 5 bases, and 7 bases had no gene match. Looked up from germline, CDR1 is SGHTA and CDR2 is FQGNSA. DNA of the CDR3: TGTGCCAGCAGCCCTGGACAGGGGCCCCACTATGGCTACACCTTC. Its protein is CASSPGQGPHYGYTF.

J is TRBJ1-2 and V is TRBV7-2; D may be TRBD1 (5 bases). Germline V gene data show CDR1 as SGHTA and CDR2 as FQGNSA. The V gene lost 5 bases and the J gene lost 5 bases, with 21 bases spanning the gap. The CDR3 is 16 amino acids. The CDR3 DNA reads as TGTGCCAGCAGCCGGGGGACTTCCCCGGGTCGTTATGGCTACACCTTC. As protein: CASSRGTSPGRYGYTF. Full variable domain (outside the CDR3, taken from reference TRBV7-2 and TRBJ1-2): GAGVSQSPSNKVTEKGKDVELRCDPISGHTALYWYRQSLGQGLEFLIYFQGNSAPDKSGLPSDRFSAERTGGSVSTLTIQRTQQEDSAVYLCASSRGTSPGRYGYTFGSGTRLTVV.

The V and J genes are TRBV25-1 and TRBJ1-4; no clear D gene. V was pared by 3 bases and J by 8 bases, with 4 bases between. The CDR3 contains 11 residues. Germline lookup yields CDR1 MGHDK and CDR2 SYGVNS. The CDR3 DNA follows: TGTGCCAGCAGTGAGGCAGAAAAACTGTTTTTT. This encodes CASSEAEKLFF.

V gene TRBV5-1 combines with J gene TRBJ2-3; 16 nucleotides align to TRBD2. Germline assignment: CDR1 SGHRS and CDR2 YFSETQ. V lost 4 bases and J lost 0; bases outside the gene matches: 11. The CDR3 has 20 amino acids. CDR3 region: CASSRLAGTSGGASTDTQYF. In DNA form, the CDR3 reads TGCGCCAGCAGCCGATTGGCAGGGACTAGCGGGGGGGCCAGCACAGATACGCAGTATTTT.

The sample holds a few counts of this clone. J is TRBJ2-7 and V is TRBV6-1; 7 positions agree with TRBD2. The CDR3 sequence is 15 residues long. The germline CDR1 and CDR2 sequences are MNHNS and SASEGT. J lost 4 bases, V lost 0 bases, and 6 bases had no gene match. As DNA, the CDR3 is TGTGCCAGCAGTGAAGCTGGACTAGTAGGGTACGAGCAGTACTTC. Translated, it gives CASSEAGLVGYEQYF.

This clone appeared once. Other DNA sequences within the sample encode an identical CDR3. This chain joins TRBV5-1 and TRBJ2-5, with a weak D call TRBD1 (5 bases). Germline CDR1 and CDR2: SGHRS and YFSETQ. CDR3 size: 14 residues. V gave up 0 bases and J gave up 1 base, with 7 bases separating them. The CDR3 coding sequence is TGCGCCAGCAGCTTGGGAACAGGCCAAGAGACCCAGTACTTC. This sequence encodes CASSLGTGQETQYF.

The chain is built from TRBV19 and TRBJ2-1; TRBD1 matches at 8 bases. The ends lost 4 bases at V and 8 bases at J; junction bases unmatched: 10. Germline lookup yields CDR1 LNHDA and CDR2 SQIVND (reference sequence). The CDR3 runs to 15 residues. DNA of the CDR3: TGTGCCAGTAGTAGATCCCCGACAGGGGTTTATGAGCAGTTCTTC. It codes for CASSRSPTGVYEQFF. The entire variable domain, with the rest obtained from reference TRBV19 and TRBJ2-1, is as follows: DGGITQSPKYLFRKEGQNVTLSCEQNLNHDAMYWYRQDPGQGLRLIYYSQIVNDFQKGDIAEGYSVSREKKESFPLTVTSAQKNPTAFYLCASSRSPTGVYEQFFGPGTRLTVL.

The CDR3 sequence: CSVLRALSSYNEQFF. In DNA form, the CDR3 reads TGCAGCGTGCTCAGGGCCCTTAGCTCCTACAATGAGCAGTTCTTC. V and J are TRBV29-1 and TRBJ2-1, with D maybe TRBD1 (5 bases). The CDR3 extends over 15 amino acids. CDR1 and CDR2 from the germline V gene are SQVTM and ANQGSEA. The ends were cut back, 6 bases at V and 0 bases at J, with 15 bases in the middle.